This entry is about one TCR beta chain. This sample stems from a study of blood T cell repertoires in COVID-19. Study-wide context: PBMCs, B-cell-depleted T cells, or T cells were the source of the cDNA or gDNA that made up the material.

The CDR3 runs 14 residues. Trimming stripped 8 bases from V and 9 bases from J, with 19 bases between. Germline V lookup: CDR1 LNHDA, CDR2 SQIVND (reference sequence). TCRdb keeps only in-frame clones here, not all; method: immunoSEQ multiplex PCR. This sample has about 160,000 clones; 82% occur once, and the top ten carry roughly a tenth. This sequence joins TRBV19 and TRBJ1-4; TRBD1 is a possible D gene (6 bases). The sequence came from an elderly woman with active or convalescent COVID-19. The sample consisted of peripheral blood. CDR3 in DNA: TGTGCCAGTGGATTTGGACCGGGGGGGCAAAAACTGTTTTTT. It translates to CASGFGPGGQKLFF.